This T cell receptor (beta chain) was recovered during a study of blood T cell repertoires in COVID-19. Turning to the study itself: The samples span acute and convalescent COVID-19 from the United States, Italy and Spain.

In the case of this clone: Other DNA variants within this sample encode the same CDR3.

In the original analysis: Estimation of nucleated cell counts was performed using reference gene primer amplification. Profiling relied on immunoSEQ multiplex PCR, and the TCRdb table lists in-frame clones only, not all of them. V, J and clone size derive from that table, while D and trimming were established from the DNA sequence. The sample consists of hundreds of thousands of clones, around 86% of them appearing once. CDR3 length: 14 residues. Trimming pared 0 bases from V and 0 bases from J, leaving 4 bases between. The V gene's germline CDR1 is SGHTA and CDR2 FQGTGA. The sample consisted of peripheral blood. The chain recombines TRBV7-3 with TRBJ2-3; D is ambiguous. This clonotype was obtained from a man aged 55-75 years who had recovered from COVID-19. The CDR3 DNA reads TGTGCCAGCAGCTTAACCGGTAGCACAGATACGCAGTATTTT. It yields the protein CASSLTGSTDTQYF.